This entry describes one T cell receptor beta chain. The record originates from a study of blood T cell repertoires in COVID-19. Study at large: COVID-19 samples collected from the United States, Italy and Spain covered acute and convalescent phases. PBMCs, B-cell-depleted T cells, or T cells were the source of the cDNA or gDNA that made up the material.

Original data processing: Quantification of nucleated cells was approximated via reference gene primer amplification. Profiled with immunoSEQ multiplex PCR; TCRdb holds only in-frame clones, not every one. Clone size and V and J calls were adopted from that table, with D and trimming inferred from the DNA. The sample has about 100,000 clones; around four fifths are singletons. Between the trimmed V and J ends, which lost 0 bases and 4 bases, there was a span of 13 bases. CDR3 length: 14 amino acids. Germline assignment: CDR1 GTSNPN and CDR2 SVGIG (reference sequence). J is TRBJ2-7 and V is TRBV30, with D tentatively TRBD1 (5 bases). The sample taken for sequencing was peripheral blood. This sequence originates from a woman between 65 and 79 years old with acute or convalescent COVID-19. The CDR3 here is CAWSVTRARYEQYF. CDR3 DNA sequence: TGTGCCTGGAGTGTAACCAGGGCGAGGTACGAGCAGTACTTC.